One sample yielded the 29 T cell receptor beta chains listed below, sequenced in a study of tumor-infiltrating lymphocytes in primary liver carcinoma. Germline DNA was also extracted, while the blood RNA originated from unsorted whole blood. TCR beta cDNA was reverse-transcribed from roughly 520 ng of total RNA. The reaction used a constant-region primer and ProtoScript II reverse transcriptase. Construction of TCR beta libraries relied on three successive nested multiplex PCR rounds employing slightly modified ARM-PCR. TRBV1-TRBV30 forward primers and a C-beta reverse primer were used in the first two PCR rounds, which each ran for about 9 cycles. TCRdb analysed the multiplex PCR reads with MiXCR anew, one entry per CDR3 protein. Of some 180,000 distinct CDR3 sequences in the sample, less than 65% were seen once. Sequences were obtained from peripheral blood. Every receptor here comes from a man in his forties with primary liver carcinoma and hepatitis B virus infection.

This clonotype was seen ten or more times. This chain connects TRBV5-6 to TRBJ2-3, with 8 bases that match TRBD1. With V trimmed by 4 bases and J by 8 bases, 15 bases remained unmatched. The CDR3 is 16 amino acids. Per the germline V gene, CDR1 is SGHDT and CDR2 is YYEEEE. In nucleotides, the CDR3 is TGTGCCAGCAGCCGGAGGACAGGGAGAGCCTTAGGTACGCAGTATTTT. Translation gives CASSRRTGRALGTQYF.

As to this clonotype: Being one base from a much bigger clone, this may be a read error. The chain combines TRBV29-1 with TRBJ2-3; either TRBD1 or TRBD2 may fit D (5 bases each). This CDR3 has 14 residues. Germline-derived CDR1 and CDR2 are SQVTM and ANQGSEA. The CDR3 here is CSVDGAGSTDTQNF. Written as DNA, the CDR3 is TGCAGCGTTGACGGTGCAGGGAGCACAGATACGCAGAATTTT.

This clonotype was found a few times. The rearrangement uses TRBV29-1 and TRBJ2-3; no definite D call. This CDR3 spans 13 amino acids. Germline-derived CDR1 and CDR2 are SQVTM and ANQGSEA. V was trimmed by 7 bases and J by 9 bases, leaving 20 bases between them. The CDR3, as DNA: TGCAGCGCCACAGTGACGCAAACTCTCACGCAGTATTTT. Its protein product is CSATVTQTLTQYF.

This clonotype turned up a few times. This chain connects TRBV5-4 to TRBJ2-7; no reliable D call. Trimming removed 1 base from V and 2 bases from J, with 10 bases in between. The CDR3 has 14 residues. Germline lookup yields CDR1 SGHNT and CDR2 YYREEE (reference sequence). DNA of the CDR3: TGTGCCAGCAGCTTGAGAGAGTCTCCCTACGAGCAGTACTTC. Protein sequence: CASSLRESPYEQYF.

The count of this clonotype is one. The gene calls are TRBV6-5 and TRBJ1-2; 10 bases line up with TRBD1. This CDR3 contains 17 residues. Trimming took 5 bases from V and 7 from J; bases not matched to a gene: 16. Germline loops: CDR1 MNHEY, CDR2 SVGAGI. In DNA form, the CDR3 reads TGTGCCAGCAGTACATCCGGGACAGGGGCCCTTAAGGGTGGCTACACCTTC. Encoded protein: CASSTSGTGALKGGYTF.

To note about this clonotype: A clone one base away is much larger, so this may be a read error. The genes are TRBV6-1 and TRBJ2-7; unclear D gene. The V end lost 11 bases, the J end lost 3 bases, and 20 bases lay between the germline ends. The CDR3 has 14 amino acids. CDR1 is MNHNS and CDR2 is SASEGT in the germline V gene. The DNA for the CDR3 is TGTGCCTCCAGCCTAAATCGGCTCGACTACGAGCAGTACTTC. Translated, it gives CASSLNRLDYEQYF.

CDR3 nucleotide sequence: TGTGCCAGCAGTTACACGGGAACGCCTCAAGAGACCCAGTACTTC. Amino acids: CASSYTGTPQETQYF. This sequence joins TRBV6-2 or TRBV6-3 and TRBJ2-5; a weak D match, TRBD2 (5 bases). V dropped 2 bases and J dropped 2 bases, with 12 bases sitting between them. The V gene's germline CDR1 is MNHEY and CDR2 SVGEGT. This CDR3 comprises 15 residues.

This clonotype was counted a few times. CDR3 DNA sequence: TGCGCCAGCAGCCAAGAGGCGCGGCCCTCCTACGAGCAGTACTTC. Its translation is CASSQEARPSYEQYF. V and J are TRBV4-1 and TRBJ2-7; unclear D gene. The CDR3 spans 15 residues. Germline V gene sequence: CDR1 MGHRA, CDR2 YSYEKL. V was cut by 0 bases and J by 0 bases, with 9 bases left in between.

As to this clonotype: A much larger clone lies a single base off, so this may be a read error. The chain couples TRBV12-3 or TRBV12-4 to TRBJ1-2; possible D gene TRBD1, 5 bases. V lost 0 bases, J lost 6 bases, and 14 bases lay in between. This CDR3 spans 15 amino acids. The CDR3 DNA reads as TGTGCCAGCAGTTTAGCCGCTCGGGGGAACGATGGCTACACCTTC. Translated: CASSLAARGNDGYTF.

This clonotype was recorded at least ten times. V and J are TRBV25-1 and TRBJ2-3; possibly TRBD2 for D (5 bases). Per germline, CDR1 MGHDK and CDR2 SYGVNS. Trimming removed 6 bases from V and 0 bases from J, with 13 bases in between. The CDR3 loop spans 15 amino acids. The CDR3 DNA is TGTGCCAGCAGCCCCGACCCGGGAAGCACAGATACGCAGTATTTT. This encodes CASSPDPGSTDTQYF.

Remarks on this clonotype: A much larger clone sits a single nucleotide away, making a read error possible. The chain carries TRBV11-2 and TRBJ2-7; 9 bases line up with TRBD1. The CDR3 contains 15 residues. Germline V gene sequence: CDR1 SGHAT, CDR2 FQNNGV. The CDR3 spells CANSYDRGVSYEQYF. For the CDR3, the DNA is TGTGCCAACAGCTACGACAGGGGGGTCTCCTACGAGCAGTACTTC.

This clonotype came up a few times. The V gene is TRBV10-3, the J gene TRBJ2-7; D remains unclear. Trimming stripped 5 bases from V and 3 bases from J, with 11 bases between. This CDR3 is 13 amino acids long. CDR1 is ENHRY and CDR2 is SYGVKD in the germline V gene. This CDR3 reads CAISISDGYEQYF. CDR3 nucleotide sequence: TGTGCCATCAGTATTTCAGACGGCTACGAGCAGTACTTC.

The sample holds a few counts of this clonotype. The V call is TRBV6-5, the J call TRBJ2-1; TRBD2 matches at 7 bases. The V gene's germline CDR1 is MNHEY and CDR2 SVGAGI. There are 14 residues in the CDR3. V was clipped by 0 bases and J by 5 bases; unmatched bases: 1. The DNA of the CDR3 is TGTGCCAGCAGTTACTCGGGGAGGGACAATGAGCAGTTCTTC. It encodes CASSYSGRDNEQFF.

The V and J genes are TRBV6-2 or TRBV6-3 and TRBJ2-5; 8 bases agree with TRBD2. This CDR3 comprises 13 residues. CDR1 MNHEY and CDR2 SVGEGT come from the germline V gene. As DNA, the CDR3 is TGTGTCATCAAAGAAACTAGCGGCGAGACCCAGTACTTC. Residues: CVIKETSGETQYF.

The chain links TRBV12-3 or TRBV12-4 to TRBJ1-2, with 7 bases identical to TRBD1. This CDR3 has 14 amino acids. After removal of 5 bases from V and 7 bases from J, the junction contained 10 bases not matched to a gene. The CDR3 region is CASSLGTDLTGYTF. For the CDR3, the DNA is TGTGCCAGCAGTCTCGGGACAGACCTAACTGGCTACACCTTC.

This clonotype was observed a few times. The chain is built from TRBV10-3 and TRBJ1-2, with TRBD1 as a possible D gene (6 bases). Trimming left V 3 bases short and J 2 bases short, with 13 bases between. CDR1 is ENHRY and CDR2 is SYGVKD in the germline V gene. CDR3 length: 15 residues. CDR3 residues: CAISDSGGGNYGYTF. The CDR3 coding sequence is TGTGCCATCAGTGATTCGGGAGGGGGAAACTATGGCTACACCTTC.

In its sample, this clonotype was seen many times. The genes are TRBV14 and TRBJ1-2, with 8 bases matching TRBD1. The CDR3 contains 16 residues. V was pared by 4 bases and J by 4 bases, with 11 bases of the junction left unmatched. Germline V gene sequence: CDR1 SGHDN, CDR2 FVKESK. The CDR3 sequence is CASSPALDRVGYGYTF. In DNA form, the CDR3 reads TGTGCCAGCAGCCCCGCTTTGGACAGGGTTGGCTATGGCTACACCTTC.

This clonotype was seen only a few times. The chain has TRBV30 and TRBJ1-4, with D perhaps TRBD1 (6 bases). The CDR3 runs to 14 residues. Germline V CDR1 and CDR2: GTSNPN, SVGIG (reference sequence). The ends were cut back, 3 bases at V and 7 bases at J, with 15 bases in the middle. In DNA form, the CDR3 reads TGTGCCTGGAGCGGGGGGGGGCGAGGTGAAAAACTGTTTTTT. This codes for CAWSGGGRGEKLFF.

This clonotype was recorded many times. The chain joins TRBV28 to TRBJ2-7; D not certain. Germline CDR1 is MDHEN and CDR2 is SYDVKM. V was shortened by 2 bases and J by 3 bases, with 11 bases between the two germline ends. The CDR3 has 14 amino acids. CDR3 sequence (DNA): TGTGCCAGCAGTTTAATTGCCTATTACTACGAGCAGTACTTC. Translating it yields CASSLIAYYYEQYF.

The chain links TRBV4-1 to TRBJ1-1; no reliable D call. Trimming removed 0 bases from V and 4 bases from J, with 9 bases in between. This CDR3 has 14 amino acids. Germline-derived CDR1 and CDR2 are MGHRA and YSYEKL. CDR3 coding DNA: TGCGCCAGCAGCCAAGATAATAAGGCCACTGAAGCTTTCTTT. It is translated as CASSQDNKATEAFF.

To note about this clonotype: A much larger clone is a single base away; this may be a read error. The rearrangement links TRBV4-2 to TRBJ2-1; D is perhaps TRBD2 (6 bases). CDR3 length equals 17 residues. Germline V gene sequence: CDR1 LGHNA, CDR2 YNFKEQ. The CDR3 loop is CASSQDRPGALYNGQFF. The CDR3 coding sequence is TGTGCCAGCAGCCAAGATCGGCCGGGAGCGCTCTACAATGGGCAGTTCTTC.

The V and J genes are TRBV11-1 and TRBJ2-7, with D possibly being TRBD2 (5 bases). The CDR3 sequence is 14 residues long. V was trimmed by 6 bases and J by 3 bases, leaving 15 bases between them. Germline-derived CDR1 and CDR2 are SGHAT and FQDESV (reference sequence). In DNA form, the CDR3 reads TGTGCCAGCAGGGAGGAGGTGGCTCACTACGAGCAGTACTTC. Translating gives CASREEVAHYEQYF.

To note about this clonotype: Being one base from a much bigger clone, this may be a read error. The genes are TRBV11-2 and TRBJ2-7; no clear D. V lost 10 bases and J lost 3, with 13 bases in between. The CDR3 extends over 12 amino acids. Looked up from germline, CDR1 is SGHAT and CDR2 is FQNNGV. In DNA form, the CDR3 reads TGTGCCATCGGGCGGAGTTTCTACGAGCAGTACTTC. Translated, it gives CAIGRSFYEQYF.

In nucleotides, the CDR3 is TGTGCCAGCAGCTTTGCTAGTAGCTGGTCCTACGAGCAGTACTTC. Its translation: CASSFASSWSYEQYF. The chain is built from TRBV11-2 and TRBJ2-7; D gene unclear. This CDR3 is built from 15 residues. Germline V gene lookup returns CDR1 SGHAT and CDR2 FQNNGV. Trimming cost V 3 bases and J 1 base, with 13 bases left between them.

On this clonotype itself: A much larger clone sits a single nucleotide away, making a read error possible. The chain recombines TRBV11-2 with TRBJ2-7; 13 bases match TRBD2. This CDR3 contains 15 residues. The trim removed 5 bases at V and 9 bases at J, leaving 10 bases unmatched. The V gene's germline CDR1 is SGHAT and CDR2 FQNNGV. Here the CDR3 DNA reads TGTGCCAGCAGCCCCTTCGGGACTAGCGGGACCGGGCAGTACTTC. Protein: CASSPFGTSGTGQYF.

This rearrangement joins TRBV12-3 or TRBV12-4 to TRBJ1-5; the D is unclear. The CDR3 sequence is 15 residues long. Trimming cost V 3 bases and J 9 bases, with 18 bases left between them. CDR3 sequence reads: CASSFDETRIRPQHF. DNA of the CDR3: TGTGCCAGCAGTTTCGACGAGACAAGAATAAGGCCCCAGCATTTT.

This clonotype came up once. The J gene is TRBJ2-7, the V gene TRBV6-1; 7 bases line up with TRBD1. CDR3 size: 15 residues. The ends lost 6 bases at V and 7 bases at J; junction bases unmatched: 15. CDR1 and CDR2 from the germline V gene are MNHNS and SASEGT. CDR3 bases: TGTGCCAGCAGCGAATCCGGGACAGACTTGTGGGAGCAGTACTTC. Protein product: CASSESGTDLWEQYF.

This clonotype has a count of ten or more. This rearrangement joins TRBV11-2 to TRBJ2-3; D gene uncertain. CDR1 is SGHAT and CDR2 is FQNNGV in the germline V gene. The CDR3 consists of 14 residues. The V and J ends lost 0 bases and 6 bases respectively, with 10 bases between them. This CDR3 is CASSLDLGPDTQYF. CDR3 in DNA: TGTGCCAGCAGCTTAGATTTGGGCCCCGATACGCAGTATTTT.

V usage is TRBV29-1 and J usage is TRBJ2-2, with D perhaps TRBD2 (5 bases). Trimming took 1 base from V and 0 from J, leaving 12 bases between them. This CDR3 is built from 16 residues. CDR1 and CDR2 from the germline V gene are SQVTM and ANQGSEA. The CDR3 DNA is TGCAGCGTTGAAGTTCTAACCGGGGCGAACACCGGGGAGCTGTTTTTT. This encodes CSVEVLTGANTGELFF.